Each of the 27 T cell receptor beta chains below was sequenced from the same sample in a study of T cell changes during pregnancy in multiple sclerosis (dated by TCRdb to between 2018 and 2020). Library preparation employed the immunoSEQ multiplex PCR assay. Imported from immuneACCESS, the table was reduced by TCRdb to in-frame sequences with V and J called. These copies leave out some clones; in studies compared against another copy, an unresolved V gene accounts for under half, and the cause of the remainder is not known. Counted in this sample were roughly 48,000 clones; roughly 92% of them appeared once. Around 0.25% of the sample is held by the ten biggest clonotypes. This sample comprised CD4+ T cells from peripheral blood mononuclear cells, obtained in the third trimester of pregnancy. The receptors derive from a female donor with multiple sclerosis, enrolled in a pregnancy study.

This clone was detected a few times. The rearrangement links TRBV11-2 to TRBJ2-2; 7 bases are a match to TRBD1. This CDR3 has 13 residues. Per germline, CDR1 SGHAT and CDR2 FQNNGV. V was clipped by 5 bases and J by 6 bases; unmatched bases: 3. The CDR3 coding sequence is TGTGCCAGCAGCGTTACAGGGGCCGGGGAGCTGTTTTTT. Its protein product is CASSVTGAGELFF.

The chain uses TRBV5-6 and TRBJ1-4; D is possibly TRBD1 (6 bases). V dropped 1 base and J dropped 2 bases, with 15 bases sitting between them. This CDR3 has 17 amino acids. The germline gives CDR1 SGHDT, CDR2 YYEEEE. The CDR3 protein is CASSLRAGGLTNEKLFF. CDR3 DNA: TGTGCCAGCAGCTTGCGGGCGGGGGGCCTTACTAATGAAAAACTGTTTTTT.

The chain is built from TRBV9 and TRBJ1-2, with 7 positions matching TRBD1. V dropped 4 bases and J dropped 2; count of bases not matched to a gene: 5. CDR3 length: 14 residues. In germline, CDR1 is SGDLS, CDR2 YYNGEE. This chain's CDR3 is CASSIETGNYGYTF. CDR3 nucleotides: TGTGCCAGCAGCATCGAGACAGGGAACTATGGCTACACCTTC.

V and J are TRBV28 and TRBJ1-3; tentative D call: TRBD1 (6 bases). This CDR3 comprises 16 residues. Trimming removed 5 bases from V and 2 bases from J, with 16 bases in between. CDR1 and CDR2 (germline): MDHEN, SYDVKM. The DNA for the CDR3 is TGTGCCAGCAGTATAGCGGGGACAACAACTGGAAACACCATATATTTT. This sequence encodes CASSIAGTTTGNTIYF. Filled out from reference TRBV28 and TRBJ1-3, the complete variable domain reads DVKVTQSSRYLVKRTGEKVFLECVQDMDHENMFWYRQDPGLGLRLIYFSYDVKMKEKGDIPEGYSVSREKKERFSLILESASTNQTSMYLCASSIAGTTTGNTIYFGEGSWLTVV.

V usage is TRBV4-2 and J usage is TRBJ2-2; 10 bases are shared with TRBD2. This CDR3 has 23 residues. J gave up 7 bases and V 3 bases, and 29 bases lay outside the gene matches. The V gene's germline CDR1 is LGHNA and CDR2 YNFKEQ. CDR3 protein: CASSQKRTGASGSGRRLDGELFF. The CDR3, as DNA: TGTGCCAGCAGCCAGAAAAGGACGGGGGCATCTGGTAGCGGGAGGAGACTTGACGGGGAGCTGTTTTTT.

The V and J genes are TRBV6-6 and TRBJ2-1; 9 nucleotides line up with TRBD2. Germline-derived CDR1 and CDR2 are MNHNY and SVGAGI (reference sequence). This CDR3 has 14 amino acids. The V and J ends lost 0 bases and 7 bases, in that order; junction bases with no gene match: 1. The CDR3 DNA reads TGTGCCAGCAGTTACTCTAGCGGGAGTAATGAGCAGTTCTTC. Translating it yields CASSYSSGSNEQFF.

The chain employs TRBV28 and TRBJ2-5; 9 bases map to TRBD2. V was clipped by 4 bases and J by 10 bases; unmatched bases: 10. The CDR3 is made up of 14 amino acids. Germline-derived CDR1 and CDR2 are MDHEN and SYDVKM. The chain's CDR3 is CASSSLASGEGQYF. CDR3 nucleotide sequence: TGTGCCAGCAGTTCGTTGGCTAGCGGGGAGGGCCAGTACTTC.

The CDR3 region is CASSEGQGNPYEQYF. The DNA for the CDR3 is TGTGCCAGCAGTGAGGGACAGGGAAATCCCTACGAGCAGTACTTC. This rearrangement joins TRBV2 to TRBJ2-7, with 9 bases that match TRBD1. After removal of 3 bases from V and 2 bases from J, the junction contained 5 bases not matched to a gene. This CDR3 has 15 amino acids. Germline lookup yields CDR1 SNHLY and CDR2 FYNNEI. Full variable domain (remainder filled in from reference TRBV2 and TRBJ2-7): EPEVTQTPSHQVTQMGQEVILRCVPISNHLYFYWYRQILGQKVEFLVSFYNNEISEKSEIFDDQFSVERPDGSNFTLKIRSTKLEDSAMYFCASSEGQGNPYEQYFGPGTRLTVT.

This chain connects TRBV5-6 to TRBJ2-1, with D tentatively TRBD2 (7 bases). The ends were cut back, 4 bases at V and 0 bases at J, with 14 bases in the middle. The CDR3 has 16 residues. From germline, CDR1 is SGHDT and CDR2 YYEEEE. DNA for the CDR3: TGTGCCAGCAGCCCCGCGGGGGCGAACTCCTACAATGAGCAGTTCTTC. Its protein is CASSPAGANSYNEQFF.

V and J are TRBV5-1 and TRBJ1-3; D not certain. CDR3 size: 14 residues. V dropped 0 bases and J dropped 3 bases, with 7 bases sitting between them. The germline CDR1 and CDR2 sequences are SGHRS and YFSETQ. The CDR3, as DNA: TGCGCCAGCAGCTTGGCCGGGTATGGAAACACCATATATTTT. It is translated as CASSLAGYGNTIYF.

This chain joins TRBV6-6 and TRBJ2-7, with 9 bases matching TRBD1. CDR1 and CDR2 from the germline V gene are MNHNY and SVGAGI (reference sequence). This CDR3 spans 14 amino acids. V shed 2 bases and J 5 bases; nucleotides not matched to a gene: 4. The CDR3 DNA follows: TGTGCCAGCAGTTACCGGGACAGGGAAAACGAGCAGTACTTC. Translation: CASSYRDRENEQYF.

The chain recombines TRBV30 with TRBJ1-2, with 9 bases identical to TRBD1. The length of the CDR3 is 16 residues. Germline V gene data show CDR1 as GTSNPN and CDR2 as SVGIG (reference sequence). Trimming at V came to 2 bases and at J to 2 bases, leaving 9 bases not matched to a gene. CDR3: CAWSKSQGAPNYGYTF. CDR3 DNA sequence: TGTGCCTGGAGTAAGTCACAGGGGGCCCCCAACTATGGCTACACCTTC.

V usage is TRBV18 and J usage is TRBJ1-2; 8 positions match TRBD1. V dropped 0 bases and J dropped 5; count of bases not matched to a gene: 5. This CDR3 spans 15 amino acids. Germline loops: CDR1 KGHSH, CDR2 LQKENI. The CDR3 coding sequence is TGTGCCAGCTCACCACCGGACAGGGAGAGTTATGGCTACACCTTC. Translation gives CASSPPDRESYGYTF.

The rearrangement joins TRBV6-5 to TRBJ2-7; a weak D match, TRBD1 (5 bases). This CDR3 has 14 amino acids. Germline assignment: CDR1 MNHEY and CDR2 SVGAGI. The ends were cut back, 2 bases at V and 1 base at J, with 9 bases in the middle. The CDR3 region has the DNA TGTGCCAGCAGTTACGACAGCGTTTCCTACGAGCAGTACTTC. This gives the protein CASSYDSVSYEQYF.

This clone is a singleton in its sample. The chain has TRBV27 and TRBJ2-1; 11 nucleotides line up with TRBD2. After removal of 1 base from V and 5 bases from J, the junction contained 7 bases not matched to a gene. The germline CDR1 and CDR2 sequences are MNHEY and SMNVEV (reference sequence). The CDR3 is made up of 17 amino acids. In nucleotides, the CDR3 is TGTGCCAGCAGTTTATGGGGACTAGCGGTTTTCAACAATGAGCAGTTCTTC. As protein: CASSLWGLAVFNNEQFF.

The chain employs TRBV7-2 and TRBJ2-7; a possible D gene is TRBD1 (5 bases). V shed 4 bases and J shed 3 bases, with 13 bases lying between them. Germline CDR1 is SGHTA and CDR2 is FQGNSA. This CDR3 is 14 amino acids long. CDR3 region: CASSSKGHDYEQYF. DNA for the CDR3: TGTGCCAGCAGCTCCAAAGGACACGACTACGAGCAGTACTTC.

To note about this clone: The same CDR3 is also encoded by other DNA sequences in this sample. Written as DNA, the CDR3 is TGCGCCAGCAGCCGATCGGGACAGGGGAACTATGGCTACACCTTC. Residues: CASSRSGQGNYGYTF. V is TRBV5-1 and J is TRBJ1-2, with TRBD1 identical over 10 bases. This CDR3 has 15 amino acids. Looked up from germline, CDR1 is SGHRS and CDR2 is YFSETQ. V was pared by 4 bases and J by 2 bases, with 5 bases of the junction left unmatched.

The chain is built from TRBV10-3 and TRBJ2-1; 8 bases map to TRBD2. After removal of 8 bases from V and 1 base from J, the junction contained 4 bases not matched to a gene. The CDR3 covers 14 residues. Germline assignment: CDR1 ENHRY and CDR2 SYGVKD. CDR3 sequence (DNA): TGTGCCATCGGTATAGCGGGATCCTACAATGAGCAGTTCTTC. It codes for CAIGIAGSYNEQFF.

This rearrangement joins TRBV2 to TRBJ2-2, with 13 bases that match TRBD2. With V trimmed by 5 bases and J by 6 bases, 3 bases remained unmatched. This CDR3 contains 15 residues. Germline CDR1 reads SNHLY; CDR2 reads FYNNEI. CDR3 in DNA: TGTGCCAGCAGTAACGGACTAGCGGGGGCCGGGGAGCTGTTTTTT. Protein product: CASSNGLAGAGELFF. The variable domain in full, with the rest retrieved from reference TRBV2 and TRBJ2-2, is EPEVTQTPSHQVTQMGQEVILRCVPISNHLYFYWYRQILGQKVEFLVSFYNNEISEKSEIFDDQFSVERPDGSNFTLKIRSTKLEDSAMYFCASSNGLAGAGELFFGEGSRLTVL.

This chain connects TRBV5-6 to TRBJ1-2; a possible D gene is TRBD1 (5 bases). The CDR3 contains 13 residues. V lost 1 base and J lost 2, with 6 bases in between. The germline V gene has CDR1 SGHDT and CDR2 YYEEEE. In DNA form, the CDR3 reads TGTGCCAGCAGCTTGTCAGGGAACTATGGCTACACCTTC. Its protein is CASSLSGNYGYTF.

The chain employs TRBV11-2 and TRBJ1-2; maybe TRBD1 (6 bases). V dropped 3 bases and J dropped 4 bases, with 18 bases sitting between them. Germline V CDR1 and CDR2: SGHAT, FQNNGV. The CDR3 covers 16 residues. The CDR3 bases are TGTGCCAGCAGCTTCGGTAGCGGGACACTTCTCTATGGCTACACCTTC. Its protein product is CASSFGSGTLLYGYTF.

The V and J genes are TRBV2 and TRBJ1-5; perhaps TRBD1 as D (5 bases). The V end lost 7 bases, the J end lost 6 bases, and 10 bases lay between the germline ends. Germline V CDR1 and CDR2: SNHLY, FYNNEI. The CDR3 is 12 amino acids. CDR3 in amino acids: CASMGGSQPQHF. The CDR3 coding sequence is TGTGCCAGCATGGGGGGGAGTCAGCCCCAGCATTTT.

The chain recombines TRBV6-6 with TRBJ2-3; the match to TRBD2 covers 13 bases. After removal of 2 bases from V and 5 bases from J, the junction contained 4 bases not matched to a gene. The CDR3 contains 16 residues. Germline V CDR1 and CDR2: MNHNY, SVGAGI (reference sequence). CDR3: CASSYPGLAGRDTQYF. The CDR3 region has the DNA TGTGCCAGCAGTTACCCGGGACTAGCGGGAAGAGATACGCAGTATTTT.

The CDR3 reads CAISGRDSRNNSPLHF. As DNA, the CDR3 is TGTGCCATCAGTGGAAGGGACAGCCGTAATAATTCACCCCTCCACTTT. This chain uses TRBV10-3 with TRBJ1-6, with 7 bases identical to TRBD1. Losses at the gene ends were 4 bases for V and 5 bases for J; bases not matched to a gene: 8. The CDR3 consists of 16 residues. Germline CDR1 is ENHRY and CDR2 is SYGVKD.

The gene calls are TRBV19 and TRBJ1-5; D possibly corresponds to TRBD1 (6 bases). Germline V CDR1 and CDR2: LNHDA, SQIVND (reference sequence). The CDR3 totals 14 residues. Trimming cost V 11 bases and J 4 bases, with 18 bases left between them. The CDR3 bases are TGTGCCGTCAGTAGCAGGGACATTAATCAGCCCCAGCATTTT. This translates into CAVSSRDINQPQHF.

CDR3 in DNA: TGTGCCAGCAGCTCCGGACAGGGGGTTATGAACACTGAAGCTTTCTTT. Amino acids: CASSSGQGVMNTEAFF. The chain is built from TRBV5-4 and TRBJ1-1, with 10 bases aligning to TRBD1. From germline, CDR1 is SGHNT and CDR2 YYREEE (reference sequence). This CDR3 is 16 amino acids long. The V gene end was trimmed by 3 bases and the J gene end by 0 bases; junction bases not matched to a gene: 5.

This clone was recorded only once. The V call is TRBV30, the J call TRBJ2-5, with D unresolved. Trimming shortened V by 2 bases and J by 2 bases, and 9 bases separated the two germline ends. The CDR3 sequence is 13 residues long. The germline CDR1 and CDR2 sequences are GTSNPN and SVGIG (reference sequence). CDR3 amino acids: CAWSRRVQETQYF. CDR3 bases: TGTGCCTGGAGTCGTAGAGTTCAAGAGACCCAGTACTTC.